These 8 T cell receptor beta chains originate from one sample sequenced in a study of CD8+ T cells in alopecia areata. Treatment described: oral pan-JAK inhibitor, 5-10 mg twice daily. Following RNA extraction, reverse transcription yielded cDNA that acted as the sequencing template. Profiling relied on immunoSEQ multiplex PCR, and the TCRdb table lists in-frame clones only, not all of them. The table lists some 200,000 clones, under 60% of them singletons. Specimen: CD8+ T cells sorted from blood, collected at week 24, from a patient treated with tofacitinib. The receptors shown here come from a human donor with alopecia areata.

This clone appeared a few times. The rearrangement uses TRBV10-3 and TRBJ1-1, with 11 bases matching TRBD1. Germline loops: CDR1 ENHRY, CDR2 SYGVKD. There are 17 residues in the CDR3. V lost 7 bases, J lost 5 bases, and 15 bases stayed unmatched. The CDR3 DNA sequence: TGTGCCATCAAACCCCGAGGACAGGGGGCTATGGGGACTGAAGCTTTCTTT. Amino acid sequence: CAIKPRGQGAMGTEAFF.

V is TRBV28 and J is TRBJ2-1; the D gene could be TRBD1 or TRBD2 (5 bases each). V was clipped by 5 bases and J by 0 bases, with 8 bases between them. The CDR3 spans 14 residues. CDR1 is MDHEN and CDR2 is SYDVKM in the germline V gene. CDR3 region: CASSEGSSYNEQFF. In nucleotides, the CDR3 is TGTGCCAGCAGTGAGGGGAGCTCCTACAATGAGCAGTTCTTC.

The chain combines TRBV2 with TRBJ2-5, with 9 positions matching TRBD1. This CDR3 spans 15 amino acids. Germline values: CDR1 SNHLY, CDR2 FYNNEI. The V and J ends lost 4 bases and 2 bases, in that order; junction bases with no gene match: 5. The CDR3 DNA sequence: TGTGCCAGCAGTGTGGGGACAGGGACTCAAGAGACCCAGTACTTC. The encoded protein is CASSVGTGTQETQYF.

The chain uses TRBV5-6 and TRBJ1-1; 8 bases are a match to TRBD1. This CDR3 has 14 residues. The germline V gene has CDR1 SGHDT and CDR2 YYEEEE. Losses at the gene ends were 2 bases for V and 1 base for J; bases not matched to a gene: 1. The CDR3 nucleotides read TGTGCCAGCAGCTTCGGGACAGGGAACACTGAAGCTTTCTTT. It codes for CASSFGTGNTEAFF.

The gene calls are TRBV15 and TRBJ1-6; D not certain. This CDR3 spans 14 amino acids. Trimming removed 4 bases from V and 8 bases from J, with 12 bases in between. Germline V gives CDR1 LNHNV, CDR2 YYDKDF (reference sequence). The CDR3 loop reads CATSKTQGDSPLHF. The CDR3 DNA reads as TGTGCCACCAGCAAGACCCAAGGAGATTCACCCCTCCACTTT.

CDR3 sequence (DNA): TGCAGCGTAAACGGGGGAATGAACACTGAAGCTTTCTTT. As protein: CSVNGGMNTEAFF. V and J are TRBV29-1 and TRBJ1-1, with TRBD1 as a possible D gene (5 bases). This CDR3 has 13 amino acids. The germline V gene encodes CDR1 SQVTM and CDR2 ANQGSEA. Trimming cost V 6 bases and J 0 bases, with 11 bases left between them.

The chain employs TRBV6-5 and TRBJ1-5, with 8 bases that match TRBD1. V lost 5 bases, J lost 7 bases, and 7 bases stayed unmatched. Germline V CDR1 and CDR2: MNHEY, SVGAGI. The CDR3 is 14 residues long. CDR3 bases: TGTGCCAGCAGTCCCTGGACAGGGCTGCAGCCCCAGCATTTT. It yields the protein CASSPWTGLQPQHF.

This chain uses TRBV27 with TRBJ2-3; tentative D call: TRBD1 (6 bases). Germline CDR1 reads MNHEY; CDR2 reads SMNVEV (reference sequence). This CDR3 has 14 residues. Deletions cut 8 bases from V and 2 bases from J, with 14 bases between. CDR3 in amino acids: CASHVGGFTDTQYF. CDR3 in DNA: TGTGCCAGCCACGTAGGGGGATTCACAGATACGCAGTATTTT.